This paragraph covers one TCR beta chain sequence. This specimen belongs to a study of blood T cell repertoires in COVID-19. The overall study: Researchers got acute and convalescent COVID-19 samples from the United States, Italy and Spain.

This CDR3 region has 14 residues. The germline V gene encodes CDR1 LGHNA and CDR2 YSLEER. V dropped 6 bases and J dropped 0 bases, with 11 bases sitting between them. Study processing details: Estimation of nucleated cell counts relied on the amplification of reference gene primers. The method was immunoSEQ multiplex PCR; TCRdb's version includes in-frame clones alone and lacks a portion of them. Clone size and the V and J calls come from that table; the DNA yielded D and trimming. The repertoire consists of roughly 300,000 clones, with 80% to 90% occurring once and the leading ten covering approximately 7.8%.

The V call is TRBV4-3, the J call TRBJ1-1; D unresolved. This clonotype originated in a woman in her forties or fifties who had recovered from COVID-19. The sequencing sample was made of peripheral blood. CDR3 protein: CASSLFRMNTEAFF. The CDR3 DNA reads as TGCGCCAGCAGTTTGTTCAGAATGAACACTGAAGCTTTCTTT.